The T cell receptor (beta chain) described here comes from a study of OX40 agonist ivuxolimab in advanced cancers. In the study overall: Three individuals attained partial responses, comprising one hepatocellular carcinoma case and two cutaneous melanoma cases.

Notes on the study in general: Partial responders dosed at 0.1-3.0 mg/kg displayed clonal expansion ranking among the lowest.

Trimming cost V 2 bases and J 4 bases, with 13 bases left between them. The CDR3 runs to 14 residues. Germline CDR1 and CDR2: SGHDT and YYEEEE. Profiled with immunoSEQ multiplex PCR; TCRdb holds only in-frame clones, not every one. This table holds around 120,000 clones, roughly nine tenths found once. Autoimmune disease history or systemic immunosuppression was exclusionary. A word on this clone: Antigen: not known.

The gene calls are TRBV5-6 and TRBJ2-7; D perhaps matches TRBD1 (5 bases). This material consisted of CD4+ or CD8+ T cells sorted from blood, taken in a trial of the OX40 agonist ivuxolimab. The TCR originated in an adult with an advanced solid tumor such as melanoma, head and neck, liver or kidney cancer. Written as DNA, the CDR3 is TGTGCCAGCAGCTTACTTGGGGCAGCATACGAGCAGTACTTC. Amino acid sequence: CASSLLGAAYEQYF.